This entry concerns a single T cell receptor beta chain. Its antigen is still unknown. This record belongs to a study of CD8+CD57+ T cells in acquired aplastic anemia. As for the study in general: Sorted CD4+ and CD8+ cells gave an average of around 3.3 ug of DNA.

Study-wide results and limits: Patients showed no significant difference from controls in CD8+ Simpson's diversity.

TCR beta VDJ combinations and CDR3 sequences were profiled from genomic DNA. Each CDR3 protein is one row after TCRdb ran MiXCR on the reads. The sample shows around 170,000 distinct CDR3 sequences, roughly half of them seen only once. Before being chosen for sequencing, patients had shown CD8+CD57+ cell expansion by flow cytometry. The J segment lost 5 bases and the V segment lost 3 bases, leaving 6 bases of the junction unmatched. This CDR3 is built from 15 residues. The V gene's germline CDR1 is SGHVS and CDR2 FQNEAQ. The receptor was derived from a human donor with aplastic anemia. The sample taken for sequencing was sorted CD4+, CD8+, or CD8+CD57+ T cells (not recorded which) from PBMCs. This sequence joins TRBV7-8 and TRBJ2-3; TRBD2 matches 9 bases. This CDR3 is CASSLASGARDTQYF. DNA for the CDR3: TGTGCCAGCAGCTTGGCTAGCGGGGCCCGAGATACGCAGTATTTT.